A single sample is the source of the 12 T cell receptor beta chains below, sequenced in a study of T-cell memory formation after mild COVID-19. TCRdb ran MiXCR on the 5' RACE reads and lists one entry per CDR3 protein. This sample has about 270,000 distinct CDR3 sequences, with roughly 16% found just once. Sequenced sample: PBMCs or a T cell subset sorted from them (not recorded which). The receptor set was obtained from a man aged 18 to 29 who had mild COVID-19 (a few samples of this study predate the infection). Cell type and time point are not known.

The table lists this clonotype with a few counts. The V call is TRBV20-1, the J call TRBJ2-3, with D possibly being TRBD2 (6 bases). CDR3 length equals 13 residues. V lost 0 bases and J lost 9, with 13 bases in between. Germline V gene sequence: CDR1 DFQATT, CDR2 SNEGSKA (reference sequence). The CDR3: CSARDRLEGTQYF. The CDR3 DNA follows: TGCAGTGCTAGAGATCGACTGGAGGGGACGCAGTATTTT.

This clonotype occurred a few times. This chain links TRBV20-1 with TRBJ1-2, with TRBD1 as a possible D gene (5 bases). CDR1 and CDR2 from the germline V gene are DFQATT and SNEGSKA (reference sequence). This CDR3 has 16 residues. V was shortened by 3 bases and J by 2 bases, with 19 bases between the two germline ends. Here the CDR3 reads CSARAWGGDRNYGYTF. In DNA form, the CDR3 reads TGCAGTGCTAGGGCTTGGGGAGGGGATCGGAACTATGGCTACACCTTC.

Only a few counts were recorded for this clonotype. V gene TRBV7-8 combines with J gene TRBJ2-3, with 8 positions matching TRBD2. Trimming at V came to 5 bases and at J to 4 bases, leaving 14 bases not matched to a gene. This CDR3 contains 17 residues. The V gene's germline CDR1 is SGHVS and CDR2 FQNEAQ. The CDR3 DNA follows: TGTGCCAGCAGCCGGGAGGGGAGTGTGACTAGATCAGATACGCAGTATTTT. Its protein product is CASSREGSVTRSDTQYF.

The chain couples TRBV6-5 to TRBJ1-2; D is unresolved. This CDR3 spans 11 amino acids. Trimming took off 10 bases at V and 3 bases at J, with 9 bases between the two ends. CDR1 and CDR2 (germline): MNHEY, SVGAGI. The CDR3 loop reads CATWGHYGYTF. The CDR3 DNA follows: TGTGCCACCTGGGGTCACTATGGCTACACCTTC.

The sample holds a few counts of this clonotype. The chain's CDR3 is CASSHRQGENTGELFF. DNA of the CDR3: TGCGCCAGCAGCCATAGACAGGGGGAGAACACCGGGGAGCTGTTTTTT. The chain has TRBV4-1 and TRBJ2-2; 9 nucleotides agree with TRBD1. Germline CDR1 MGHRA, CDR2 YSYEKL. V lost 3 bases to trimming and J lost 1 base; unmatched junction nucleotides: 3. CDR3 length: 16 residues.

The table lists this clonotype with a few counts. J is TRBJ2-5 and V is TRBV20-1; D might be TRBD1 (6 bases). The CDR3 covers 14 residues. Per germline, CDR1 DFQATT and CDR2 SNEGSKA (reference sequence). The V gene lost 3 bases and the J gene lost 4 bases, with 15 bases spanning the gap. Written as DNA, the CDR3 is TGCAGTGCTAGGTCCCCTTGGGGGCGAGAGACCCAGTACTTC. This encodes CSARSPWGRETQYF.

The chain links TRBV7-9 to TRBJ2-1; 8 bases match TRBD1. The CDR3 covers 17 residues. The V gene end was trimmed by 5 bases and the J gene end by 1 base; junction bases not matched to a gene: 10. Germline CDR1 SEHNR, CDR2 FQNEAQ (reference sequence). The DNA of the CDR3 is TGTGCCAGCAGCCCCCCCGGGACAGGAGGGTCCTACAATGAGCAGTTCTTC. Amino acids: CASSPPGTGGSYNEQFF.

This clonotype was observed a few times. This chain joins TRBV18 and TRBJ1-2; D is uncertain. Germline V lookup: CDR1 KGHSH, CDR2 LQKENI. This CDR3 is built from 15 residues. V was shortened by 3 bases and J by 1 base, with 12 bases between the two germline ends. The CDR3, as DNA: TGTGCCAGCTCACCGCGGCCCGCATATAACTATGGCTACACCTTC. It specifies CASSPRPAYNYGYTF.

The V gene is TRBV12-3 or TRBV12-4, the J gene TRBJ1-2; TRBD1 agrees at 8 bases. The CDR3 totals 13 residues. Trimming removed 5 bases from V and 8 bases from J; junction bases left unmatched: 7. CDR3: CASSPGQGWGYTF. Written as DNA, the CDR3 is TGTGCCAGCAGTCCCGGACAGGGCTGGGGCTACACCTTC.

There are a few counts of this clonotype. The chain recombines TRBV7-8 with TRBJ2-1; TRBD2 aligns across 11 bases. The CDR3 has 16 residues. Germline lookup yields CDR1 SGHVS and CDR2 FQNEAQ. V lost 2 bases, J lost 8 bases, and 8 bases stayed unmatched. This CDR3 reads CASSLRASGGKDEQFF. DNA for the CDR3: TGTGCCAGCAGCTTAAGGGCTAGCGGGGGGAAGGATGAGCAGTTCTTC. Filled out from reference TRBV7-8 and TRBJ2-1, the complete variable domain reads GAGVSQSPRYKVAKRGQDVALRCDPISGHVSLFWYQQALGQGPEFLTYFQNEAQLDKSGLPSDRFFAERPEGSVSTLKIQRTQQEDSAVYLCASSLRASGGKDEQFFGPGTRLTVL.

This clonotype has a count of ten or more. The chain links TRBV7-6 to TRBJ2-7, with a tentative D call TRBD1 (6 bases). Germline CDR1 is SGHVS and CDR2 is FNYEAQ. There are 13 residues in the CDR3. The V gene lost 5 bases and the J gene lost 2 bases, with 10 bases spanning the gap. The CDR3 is CASSGDIAYEQYF. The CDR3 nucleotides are TGTGCCAGCAGCGGGGACATAGCCTACGAGCAGTACTTC.

CDR3 residues: CASSPLLGGAKNIQYF. In DNA, the CDR3 is TGCGCCAGCAGCCCCTTACTCGGGGGGGCCAAAAACATTCAGTACTTC. The V gene is TRBV4-3, the J gene TRBJ2-4; 7 nucleotides align to TRBD2. The V gene end was trimmed by 4 bases and the J gene end by 1 base; junction bases not matched to a gene: 7. The length of the CDR3 is 16 residues. Looked up from germline, CDR1 is LGHNA and CDR2 is YSLEER.